The present T cell receptor (beta chain) was sequenced within a study of CD8 T cells in Susac syndrome. It was negative isolation that provided the CD8+ and CD4+ T cells, whereas TEMRA cells were enriched by FACS. It was with random hexamers that about 0.45 to 1 ug RNA was reverse transcribed. The amplification used immunoSEQ multiplex PCR on TCR beta CDR3; it spanned 54 Vbeta and 13 Jbeta. A single record per CDR3 protein comes from TCRdb applying MiXCR to the immunoSEQ multiplex PCR reads. The sample lists some 180,000 distinct CDR3 sequences; 85% to 95% were seen once. The study, taken as a whole, reports: TCR sequencing and HLA analysis covered a relatively small number of individuals.

This clonotype was observed a single time. The target antigen is unknown. V was cut by 3 bases and J by 7 bases, with 12 bases left in between. Per germline, CDR1 SQVTM and CDR2 ANQGSEA. This CDR3 contains 13 residues. Sequenced: CD4+ T cells from PBMCs. This clonotype originated in a human donor with Susac syndrome. This chain uses TRBV29-1 with TRBJ2-2; D not resolved. This CDR3 reads CSVEGMAGGELFF. CDR3 nucleotides: TGCAGCGTTGAGGGAATGGCTGGCGGGGAGCTGTTTTTT.